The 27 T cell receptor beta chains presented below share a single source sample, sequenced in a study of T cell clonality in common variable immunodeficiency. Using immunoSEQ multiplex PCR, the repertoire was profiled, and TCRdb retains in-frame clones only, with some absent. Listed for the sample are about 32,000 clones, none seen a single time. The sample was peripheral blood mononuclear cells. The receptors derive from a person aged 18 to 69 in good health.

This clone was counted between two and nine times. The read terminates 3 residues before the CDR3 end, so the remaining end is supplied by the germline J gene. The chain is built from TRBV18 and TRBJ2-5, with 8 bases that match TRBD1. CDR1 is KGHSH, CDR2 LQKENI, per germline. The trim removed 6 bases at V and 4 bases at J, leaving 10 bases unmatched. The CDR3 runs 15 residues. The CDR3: CASSEQGGEGETQYF. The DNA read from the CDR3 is TGTGCCAGCTCGGAACAGGGGGGCGAGGGAGAGACC.

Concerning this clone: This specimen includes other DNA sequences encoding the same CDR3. CDR3 bases read: TGCGCCAGCAGTTCTGTCCAGGGCGCGGATGGC. Protein: CASSSVQGADG. The CDR3 as a whole reads CASSSVQGADGYTF. The genes are TRBV5-1 and TRBJ1-2; the D gene is possibly TRBD1 (5 bases). From the germline J gene comes the end of the CDR3, since the read stops 3 residues before it. Per the germline V gene, CDR1 is SGHRS and CDR2 is YFSETQ. This CDR3 spans 14 amino acids. V was shortened by 5 bases and J by 6 bases, with 17 bases between the two germline ends.

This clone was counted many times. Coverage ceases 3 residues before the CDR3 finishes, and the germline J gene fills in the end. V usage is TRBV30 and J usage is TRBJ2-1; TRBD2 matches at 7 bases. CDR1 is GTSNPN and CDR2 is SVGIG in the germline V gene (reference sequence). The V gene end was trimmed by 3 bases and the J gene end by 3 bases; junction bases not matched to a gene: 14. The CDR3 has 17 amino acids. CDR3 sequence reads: CAWSLTRRREYYNEQFF. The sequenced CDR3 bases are TGTGCCTGGAGCCTAACCAGACGGCGGGAGTACTACAATGAG. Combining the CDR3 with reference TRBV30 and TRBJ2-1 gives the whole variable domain SQTIHQWPATLVQPVGSPLSLECTVEGTSNPNLYWYRQAAGRGLQLLFYSVGIGQISSEVPQNLSASRPQDRQFILSSKKLLLSDSGFYLCAWSLTRRREYYNEQFFGPGTRLTVL.

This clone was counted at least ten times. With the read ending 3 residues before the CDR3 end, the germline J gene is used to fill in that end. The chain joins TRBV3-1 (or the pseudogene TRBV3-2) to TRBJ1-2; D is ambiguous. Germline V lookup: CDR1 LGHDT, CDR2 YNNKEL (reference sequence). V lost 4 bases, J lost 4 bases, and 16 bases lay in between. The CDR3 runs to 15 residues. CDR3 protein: CASSLLTPFAYGYTF. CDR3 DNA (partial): TGTGCCAGCAGCCTACTTACTCCCTTCGCCTATGGC.

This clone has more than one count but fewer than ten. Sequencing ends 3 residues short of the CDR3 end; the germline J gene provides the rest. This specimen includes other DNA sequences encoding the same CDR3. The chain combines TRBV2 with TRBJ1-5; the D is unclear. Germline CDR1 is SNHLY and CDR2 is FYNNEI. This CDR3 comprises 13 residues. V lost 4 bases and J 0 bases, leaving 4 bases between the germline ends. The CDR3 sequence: CASSVGSNQPQHF. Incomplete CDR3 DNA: TGTGCCAGCAGTGTCGGTAGCAATCAGCCC.

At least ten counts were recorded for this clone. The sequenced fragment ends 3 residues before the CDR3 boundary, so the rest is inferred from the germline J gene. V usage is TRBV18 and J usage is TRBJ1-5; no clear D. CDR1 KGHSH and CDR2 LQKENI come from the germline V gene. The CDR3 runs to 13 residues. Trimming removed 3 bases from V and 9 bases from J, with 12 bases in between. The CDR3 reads CASSPSAERPQHF. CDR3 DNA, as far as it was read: TGTGCCAGCTCACCCTCCGCTGAGCGGCCC.

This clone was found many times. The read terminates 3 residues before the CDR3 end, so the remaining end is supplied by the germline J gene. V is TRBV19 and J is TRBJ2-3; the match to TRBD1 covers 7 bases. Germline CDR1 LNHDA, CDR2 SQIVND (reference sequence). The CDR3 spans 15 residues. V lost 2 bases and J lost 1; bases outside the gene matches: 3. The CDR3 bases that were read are TGTGCCAGTAGTATAACAGGGGCGGGCACAGATACG. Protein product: CASSITGAGTDT. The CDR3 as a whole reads CASSITGAGTDTQYF.

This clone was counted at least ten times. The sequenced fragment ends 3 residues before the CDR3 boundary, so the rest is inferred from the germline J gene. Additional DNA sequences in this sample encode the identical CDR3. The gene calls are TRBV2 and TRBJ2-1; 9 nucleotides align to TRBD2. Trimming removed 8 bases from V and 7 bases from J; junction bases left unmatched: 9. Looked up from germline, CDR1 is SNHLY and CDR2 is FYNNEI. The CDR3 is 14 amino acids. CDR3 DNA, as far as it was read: TGTGCCAGCCCTGGGGCTAGCGGGAATAATGAG. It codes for CASPGASGNNE. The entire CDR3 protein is CASPGASGNNEQFF.

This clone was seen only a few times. Here the CDR3 reads CASSIDRGGLQPQHF. The CDR3 bases that were read are TGTGCCAGTAGTATAGACCGGGGAGGATTACAGCCC. This chain joins TRBV19 and TRBJ1-5; D is uncertain. Read coverage stops 3 residues before the CDR3 terminus; the germline J gene supplies the remainder. Deletions cut 0 bases from V and 7 bases from J, with 13 bases between. Germline loops: CDR1 LNHDA, CDR2 SQIVND (reference sequence). There are 15 residues in the CDR3.

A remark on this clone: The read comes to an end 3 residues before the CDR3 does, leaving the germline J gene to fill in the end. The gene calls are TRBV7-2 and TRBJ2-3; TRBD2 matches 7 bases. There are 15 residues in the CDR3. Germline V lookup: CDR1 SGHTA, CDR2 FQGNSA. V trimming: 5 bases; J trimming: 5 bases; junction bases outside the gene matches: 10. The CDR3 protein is CASSRLTAGRDTQYF. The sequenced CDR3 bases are TGTGCCAGCAGCCGATTGACAGCGGGGCGAGATACG.

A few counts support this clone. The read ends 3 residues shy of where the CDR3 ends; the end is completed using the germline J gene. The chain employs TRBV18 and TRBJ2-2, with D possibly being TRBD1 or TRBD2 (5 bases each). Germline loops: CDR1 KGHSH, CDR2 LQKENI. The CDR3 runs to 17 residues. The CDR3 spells CASSPPRGEATNEKLFF. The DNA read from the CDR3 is TGTGCCAGCTCACCACCGAGGGGCGAAGCAACTAATGAAAAG.

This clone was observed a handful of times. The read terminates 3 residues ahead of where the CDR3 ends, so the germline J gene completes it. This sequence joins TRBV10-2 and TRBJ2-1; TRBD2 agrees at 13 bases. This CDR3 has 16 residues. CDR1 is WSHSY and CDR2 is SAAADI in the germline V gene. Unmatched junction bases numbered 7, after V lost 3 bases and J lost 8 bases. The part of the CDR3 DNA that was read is TGCGCCAGCAGTGAACGACTAGCGGGAGGCACCTATGAG. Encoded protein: CASSERLAGGTYE. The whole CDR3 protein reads CASSERLAGGTYEQFF.

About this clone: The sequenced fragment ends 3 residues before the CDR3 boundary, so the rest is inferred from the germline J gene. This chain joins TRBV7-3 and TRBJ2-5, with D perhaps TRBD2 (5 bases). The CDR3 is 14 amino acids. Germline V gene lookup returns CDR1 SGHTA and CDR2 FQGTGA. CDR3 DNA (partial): TGTGCCAGCAGCCGGGGTTCAAGCACAGATACC. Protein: CASSRGSSTDT. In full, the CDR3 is CASSRGSSTDTQYF.

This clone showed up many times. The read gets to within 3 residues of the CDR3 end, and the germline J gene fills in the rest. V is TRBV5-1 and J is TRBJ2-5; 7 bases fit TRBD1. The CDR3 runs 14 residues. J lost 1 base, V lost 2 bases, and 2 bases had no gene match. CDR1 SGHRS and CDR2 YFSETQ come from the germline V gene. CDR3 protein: CASSFGQVQETQYF. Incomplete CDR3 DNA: TGCGCCAGCAGCTTCGGACAGGTCCAAGAGACC.

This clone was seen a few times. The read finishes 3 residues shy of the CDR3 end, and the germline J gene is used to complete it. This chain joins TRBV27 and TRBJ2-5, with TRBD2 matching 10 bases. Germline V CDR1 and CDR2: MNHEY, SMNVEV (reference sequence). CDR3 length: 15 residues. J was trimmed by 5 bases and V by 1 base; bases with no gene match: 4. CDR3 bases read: TGTGCCAGCAGTTTATGGCTAGCGGGAGAGGAGACC. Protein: CASSLWLAGEET. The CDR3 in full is CASSLWLAGEETQYF.

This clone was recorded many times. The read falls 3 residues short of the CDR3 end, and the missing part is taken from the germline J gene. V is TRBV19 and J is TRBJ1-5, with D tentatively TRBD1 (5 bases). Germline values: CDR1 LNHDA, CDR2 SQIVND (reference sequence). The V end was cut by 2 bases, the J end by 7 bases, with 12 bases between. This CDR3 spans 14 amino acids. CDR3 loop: CASSIRGSGQPQHF. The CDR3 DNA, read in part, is TGTGCCAGTAGTATAAGGGGTTCCGGACAGCCC.

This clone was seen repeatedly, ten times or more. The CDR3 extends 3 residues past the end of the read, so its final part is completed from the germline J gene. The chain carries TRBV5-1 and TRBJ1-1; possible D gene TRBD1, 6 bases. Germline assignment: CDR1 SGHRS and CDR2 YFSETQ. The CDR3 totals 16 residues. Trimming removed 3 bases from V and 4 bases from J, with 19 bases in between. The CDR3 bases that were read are TGCGCCAGCAGCTCCGGTGGGGGGGCCAGGATCACTGAA. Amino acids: CASSSGGGARITE. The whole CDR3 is CASSSGGGARITEAFF.

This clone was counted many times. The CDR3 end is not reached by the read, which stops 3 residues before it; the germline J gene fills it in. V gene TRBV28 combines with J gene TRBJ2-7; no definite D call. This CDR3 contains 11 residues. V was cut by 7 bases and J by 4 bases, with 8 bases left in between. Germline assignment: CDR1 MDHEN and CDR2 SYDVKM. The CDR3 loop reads CASKAVYEQYF. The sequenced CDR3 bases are TGTGCCAGCAAGGCGGTTTACGAG.

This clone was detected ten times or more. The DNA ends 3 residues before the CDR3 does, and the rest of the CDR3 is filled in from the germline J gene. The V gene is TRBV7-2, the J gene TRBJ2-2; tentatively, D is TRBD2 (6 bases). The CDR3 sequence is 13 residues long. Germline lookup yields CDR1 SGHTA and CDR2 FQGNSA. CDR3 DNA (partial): TGTGCCAGCAGCTCGAACGGCGGGGTGGGG. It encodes CASSSNGGVG. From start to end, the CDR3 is CASSSNGGVGLFF.

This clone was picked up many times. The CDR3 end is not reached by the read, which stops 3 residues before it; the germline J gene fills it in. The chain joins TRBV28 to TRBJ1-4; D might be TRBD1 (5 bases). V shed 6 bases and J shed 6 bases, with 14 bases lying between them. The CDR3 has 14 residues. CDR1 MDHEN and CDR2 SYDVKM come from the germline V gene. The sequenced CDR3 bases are TGTGCCAGCAGCGACAGCCAACCTCATGAAAAA. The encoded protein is CASSDSQPHEK. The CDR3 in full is CASSDSQPHEKLFF.

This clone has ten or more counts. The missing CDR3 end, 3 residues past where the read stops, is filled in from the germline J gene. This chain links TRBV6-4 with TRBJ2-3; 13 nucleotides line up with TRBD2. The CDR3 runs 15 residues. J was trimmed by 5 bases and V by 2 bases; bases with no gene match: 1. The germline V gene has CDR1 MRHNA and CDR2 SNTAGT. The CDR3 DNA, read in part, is TGTGCCAGCAGTGACGGGACTAGCGGGGTAGATACG. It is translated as CASSDGTSGVDT. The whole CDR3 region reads CASSDGTSGVDTQYF.

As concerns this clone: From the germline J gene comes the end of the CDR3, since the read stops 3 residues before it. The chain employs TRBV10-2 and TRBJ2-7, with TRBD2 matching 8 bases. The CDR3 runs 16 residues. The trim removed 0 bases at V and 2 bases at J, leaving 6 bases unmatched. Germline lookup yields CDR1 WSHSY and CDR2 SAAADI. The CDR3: CASSESGTSGPYEQYF. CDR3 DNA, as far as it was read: TGCGCCAGCAGTGAGTCGGGAACTAGCGGACCCTACGAG.

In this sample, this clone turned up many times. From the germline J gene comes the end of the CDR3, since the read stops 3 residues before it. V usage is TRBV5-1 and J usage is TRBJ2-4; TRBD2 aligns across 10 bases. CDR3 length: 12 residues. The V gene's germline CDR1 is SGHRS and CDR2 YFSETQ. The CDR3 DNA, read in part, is TGCGCCAGCAGCTTTGAGCGGGAGGGT. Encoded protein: CASSFEREG. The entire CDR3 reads CASSFEREGQYF.

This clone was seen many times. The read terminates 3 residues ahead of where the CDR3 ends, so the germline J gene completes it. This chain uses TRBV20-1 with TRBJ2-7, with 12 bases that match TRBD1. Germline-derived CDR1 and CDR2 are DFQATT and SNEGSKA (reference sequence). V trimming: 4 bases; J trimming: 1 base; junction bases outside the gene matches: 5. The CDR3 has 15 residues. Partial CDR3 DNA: TGCAGTGCTATTCCGGGACAGGGGGCTTCCTACGAG. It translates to CSAIPGQGASYE. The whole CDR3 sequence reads CSAIPGQGASYEQYF.

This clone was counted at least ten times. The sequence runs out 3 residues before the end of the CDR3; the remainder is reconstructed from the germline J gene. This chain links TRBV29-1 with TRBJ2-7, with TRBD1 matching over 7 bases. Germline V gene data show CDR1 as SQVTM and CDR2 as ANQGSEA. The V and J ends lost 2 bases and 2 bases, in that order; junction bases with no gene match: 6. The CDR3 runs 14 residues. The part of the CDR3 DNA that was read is TGCAGCGTTGAAACAGGGGCGGTTGCCTACGAG. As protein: CSVETGAVAYE. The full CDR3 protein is CSVETGAVAYEQYF.

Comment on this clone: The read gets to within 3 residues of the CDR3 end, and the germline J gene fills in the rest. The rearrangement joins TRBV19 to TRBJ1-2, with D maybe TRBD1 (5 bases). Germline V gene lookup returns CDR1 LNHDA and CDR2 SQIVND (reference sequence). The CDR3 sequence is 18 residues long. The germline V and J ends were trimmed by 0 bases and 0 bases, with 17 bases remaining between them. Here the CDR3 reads CASSIDAAVGEANYGYTF. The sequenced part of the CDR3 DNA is TGTGCCAGTAGTATAGATGCCGCTGTAGGGGAAGCTAACTATGGC.

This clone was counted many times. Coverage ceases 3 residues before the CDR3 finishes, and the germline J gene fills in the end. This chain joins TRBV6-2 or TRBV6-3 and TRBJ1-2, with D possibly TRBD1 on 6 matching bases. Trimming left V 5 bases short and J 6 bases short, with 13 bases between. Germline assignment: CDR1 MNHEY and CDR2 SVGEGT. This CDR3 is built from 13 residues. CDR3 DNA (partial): TGTGCCAGCAGTCTCAGGGGTGGTAATGGC. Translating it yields CASSLRGGNG. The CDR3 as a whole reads CASSLRGGNGYTF.